Following are 19 T cell receptor beta chains from one sample sequenced in a study of monozygotic twins with inflammatory bowel disease. Using the 5' RACE reads, TCRdb records one entry per CDR3 protein without DNA. The sample's table shows a few hundred thousand distinct CDR3 sequences. Sequencing input: blood. The origin of the receptors is a human donor with ulcerative colitis or Crohn's disease, or a healthy co-twin of an affected twin (not recorded which).

This chain connects TRBV2 to TRBJ2-3; the TRBD2 assignment by TCRdb is unverifiable without DNA. The CDR3 is 16 amino acids. Germline V gene data show CDR1 as SNHLY and CDR2 as FYNNEI. CDR3 in amino acids: CASSVKREGLTDTQYF.

The V and J genes are TRBV18 and TRBJ1-2. Germline V lookup: CDR1 KGHSH, CDR2 LQKENI. The length of the CDR3 is 12 residues. CDR3 loop: CASSPGDYGYTF.

The CDR3 sequence: CSVEGDSGPTDTQYF. V gene TRBV29-1 combines with J gene TRBJ2-3; TCRdb returns TRBD2, unconfirmable since there is no DNA. Germline V gene sequence: CDR1 SQVTM, CDR2 ANQGSEA. CDR3 length: 15 residues.

The chain recombines TRBV6-2 or TRBV6-3 with TRBJ2-7; TCRdb calls TRBD1, which cannot be checked without DNA. The CDR3 extends over 17 amino acids. Looked up from germline, CDR1 is MNHEY and CDR2 is SVGEGT. CDR3 loop: CASRPWGTGTDSYEQYF.

The chain has TRBV7-2 and TRBJ2-5; TCRdb outputs TRBD2, but without DNA this stays unchecked. Germline CDR1 and CDR2: SGHTA and FQGNSA. This CDR3 comprises 14 residues. The CDR3 reads CASSSVGLVETQYF.

V usage is TRBV5-1 and J usage is TRBJ1-1; there is no DNA to check the TCRdb D call of TRBD1. The CDR3 is 15 amino acids. CDR1 SGHRS and CDR2 YFSETQ come from the germline V gene. The CDR3 reads CASSMGSGVVAEAFF.

The chain combines TRBV5-1 with TRBJ2-7; the D call from TCRdb, TRBD2, cannot be confirmed without DNA. From germline, CDR1 is SGHRS and CDR2 YFSETQ. The CDR3 length is 13 residues. CDR3 sequence reads: CASSPGLEYEQYF.

The chain carries TRBV12-3 or TRBV12-4 and TRBJ2-5; TCRdb picks TRBD1, but there is no DNA to check that call. CDR3 size: 14 residues. CDR3 sequence reads: CASSLAGGPGTQYF.

V usage is TRBV27 and J usage is TRBJ1-4; checking the TCRdb D call of TRBD1 is not possible without DNA. Germline CDR1 MNHEY, CDR2 SMNVEV (reference sequence). CDR3 length: 15 amino acids. CDR3: CASSGDQGAREKLFF. Complete variable domain (other parts from reference TRBV27 and TRBJ1-4): EAQVTQNPRYLITVTGKKLTVTCSQNMNHEYMSWYRQDPGLGLRQIYYSMNVEVTDKGDVPEGYKVSRKEKRNFPLILESPSPNQTSLYFCASSGDQGAREKLFFGSGTQLSVL.

The rearrangement joins TRBV24-1 to TRBJ2-2; the D call of TRBD1 rests on TCRdb alone, since no DNA is present to check it. Germline CDR1 KGHDR, CDR2 SFDVKD. The CDR3 has 12 residues. CDR3 sequence: CATSGGAGELFF.

The rearrangement links TRBV20-1 to TRBJ1-4; there is no DNA to check the TCRdb D call of TRBD1. The CDR3 has 15 amino acids. CDR1 and CDR2 from the germline V gene are DFQATT and SNEGSKA (reference sequence). CDR3 protein: CSARGTGQANEKLFF.

This rearrangement joins TRBV20-1 to TRBJ2-2; absent DNA, TCRdb's TRBD2 call cannot be checked. The germline gives CDR1 DFQATT, CDR2 SNEGSKA (reference sequence). The CDR3 spans 15 residues. CDR3 amino acids: CSARHAGLDIGELFF.

This chain connects TRBV11-2 to TRBJ1-1. Germline CDR1 SGHAT, CDR2 FQNNGV. The CDR3 runs to 15 residues. CDR3 loop: CASSLAPQTNTEAFF.

The chain uses TRBV5-6 and TRBJ1-4; the D call of TRBD1 rests on TCRdb alone, since no DNA is present to check it. CDR3 size: 15 residues. Germline lookup yields CDR1 SGHDT and CDR2 YYEEEE. This chain's CDR3 is CASSPGDRLNEKLFF.

V and J are TRBV4-2 and TRBJ2-7; TCRdb's D call of TRBD2 is untestable without DNA. Germline V gives CDR1 LGHNA, CDR2 YNFKEQ. CDR3 length: 15 amino acids. The CDR3 spells CASSSLTRGTNEQYF.

V gene TRBV19 combines with J gene TRBJ2-1; TCRdb lists TRBD2, though no DNA is available to test this call. Germline assignment: CDR1 LNHDA and CDR2 SQIVND (reference sequence). The length of the CDR3 is 13 residues. CDR3 in amino acids: CASSTLADNEQFF.

The CDR3 is CASSLGGRIAKNIQYF. The chain has TRBV28 and TRBJ2-4. Germline V lookup: CDR1 MDHEN, CDR2 SYDVKM. The CDR3 sequence is 16 residues long. Full variable domain (rest looked up from reference TRBV28 and TRBJ2-4): DVKVTQSSRYLVKRTGEKVFLECVQDMDHENMFWYRQDPGLGLRLIYFSYDVKMKEKGDIPEGYSVSREKKERFSLILESASTNQTSMYLCASSLGGRIAKNIQYFGAGTRLSVL.

The chain couples TRBV5-1 to TRBJ2-7; the D call from TCRdb, TRBD1, cannot be confirmed without DNA. Germline V gives CDR1 SGHRS, CDR2 YFSETQ. The CDR3 consists of 14 residues. This CDR3 is CASRTNRGPYEQYF. Using reference TRBV5-1 and TRBJ2-7 for the parts outside the CDR3, the full variable domain is KAGVTQTPRYLIKTRGQQVTLSCSPISGHRSVSWYQQTPGQGLQFLFEYFSETQRNKGNFPGRFSGRQFSNSRSEMNVSTLELGDSALYLCASRTNRGPYEQYFGPGTRLTVT.

The chain links TRBV5-6 to TRBJ2-7; TCRdb selects TRBD1, and the lack of DNA leaves this call unchecked. CDR3 length: 16 amino acids. The germline V gene has CDR1 SGHDT and CDR2 YYEEEE. CDR3: CASSLEGRVTSYEQYF.